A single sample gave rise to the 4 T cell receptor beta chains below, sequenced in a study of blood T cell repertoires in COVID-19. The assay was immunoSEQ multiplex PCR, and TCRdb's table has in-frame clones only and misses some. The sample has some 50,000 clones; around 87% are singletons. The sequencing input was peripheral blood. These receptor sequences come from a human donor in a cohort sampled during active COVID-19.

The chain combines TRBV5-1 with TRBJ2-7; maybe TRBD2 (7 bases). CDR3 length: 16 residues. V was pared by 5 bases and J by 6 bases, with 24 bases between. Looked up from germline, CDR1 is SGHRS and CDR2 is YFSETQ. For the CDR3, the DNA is TGCGCCAGCAGTTGGGGGGGCACAAGCGTAGTTAGCGAGCAGTACTTC. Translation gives CASSWGGTSVVSEQYF.

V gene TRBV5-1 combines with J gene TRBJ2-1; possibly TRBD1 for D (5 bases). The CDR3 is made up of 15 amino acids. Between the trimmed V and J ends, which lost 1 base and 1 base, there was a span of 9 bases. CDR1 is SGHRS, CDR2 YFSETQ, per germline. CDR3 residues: CASSLTGSSYNEQFF. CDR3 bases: TGCGCCAGCAGCTTGACAGGTTCATCCTACAATGAGCAGTTCTTC.

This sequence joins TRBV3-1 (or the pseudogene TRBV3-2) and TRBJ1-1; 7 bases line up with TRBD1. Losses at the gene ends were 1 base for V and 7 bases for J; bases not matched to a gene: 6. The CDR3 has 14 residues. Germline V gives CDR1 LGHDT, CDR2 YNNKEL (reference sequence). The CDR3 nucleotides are TGTGCCAGCAGCCAAGGGGGGGACAGTCTTGAAGCTTTCTTT. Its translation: CASSQGGDSLEAFF.

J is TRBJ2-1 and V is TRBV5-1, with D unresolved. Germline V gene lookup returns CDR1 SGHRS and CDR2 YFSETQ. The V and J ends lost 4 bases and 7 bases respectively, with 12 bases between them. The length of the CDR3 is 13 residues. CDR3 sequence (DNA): TGCGCCAGCAGCCCAAATCTGGCAAATGAGCAGTTCTTC. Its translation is CASSPNLANEQFF.